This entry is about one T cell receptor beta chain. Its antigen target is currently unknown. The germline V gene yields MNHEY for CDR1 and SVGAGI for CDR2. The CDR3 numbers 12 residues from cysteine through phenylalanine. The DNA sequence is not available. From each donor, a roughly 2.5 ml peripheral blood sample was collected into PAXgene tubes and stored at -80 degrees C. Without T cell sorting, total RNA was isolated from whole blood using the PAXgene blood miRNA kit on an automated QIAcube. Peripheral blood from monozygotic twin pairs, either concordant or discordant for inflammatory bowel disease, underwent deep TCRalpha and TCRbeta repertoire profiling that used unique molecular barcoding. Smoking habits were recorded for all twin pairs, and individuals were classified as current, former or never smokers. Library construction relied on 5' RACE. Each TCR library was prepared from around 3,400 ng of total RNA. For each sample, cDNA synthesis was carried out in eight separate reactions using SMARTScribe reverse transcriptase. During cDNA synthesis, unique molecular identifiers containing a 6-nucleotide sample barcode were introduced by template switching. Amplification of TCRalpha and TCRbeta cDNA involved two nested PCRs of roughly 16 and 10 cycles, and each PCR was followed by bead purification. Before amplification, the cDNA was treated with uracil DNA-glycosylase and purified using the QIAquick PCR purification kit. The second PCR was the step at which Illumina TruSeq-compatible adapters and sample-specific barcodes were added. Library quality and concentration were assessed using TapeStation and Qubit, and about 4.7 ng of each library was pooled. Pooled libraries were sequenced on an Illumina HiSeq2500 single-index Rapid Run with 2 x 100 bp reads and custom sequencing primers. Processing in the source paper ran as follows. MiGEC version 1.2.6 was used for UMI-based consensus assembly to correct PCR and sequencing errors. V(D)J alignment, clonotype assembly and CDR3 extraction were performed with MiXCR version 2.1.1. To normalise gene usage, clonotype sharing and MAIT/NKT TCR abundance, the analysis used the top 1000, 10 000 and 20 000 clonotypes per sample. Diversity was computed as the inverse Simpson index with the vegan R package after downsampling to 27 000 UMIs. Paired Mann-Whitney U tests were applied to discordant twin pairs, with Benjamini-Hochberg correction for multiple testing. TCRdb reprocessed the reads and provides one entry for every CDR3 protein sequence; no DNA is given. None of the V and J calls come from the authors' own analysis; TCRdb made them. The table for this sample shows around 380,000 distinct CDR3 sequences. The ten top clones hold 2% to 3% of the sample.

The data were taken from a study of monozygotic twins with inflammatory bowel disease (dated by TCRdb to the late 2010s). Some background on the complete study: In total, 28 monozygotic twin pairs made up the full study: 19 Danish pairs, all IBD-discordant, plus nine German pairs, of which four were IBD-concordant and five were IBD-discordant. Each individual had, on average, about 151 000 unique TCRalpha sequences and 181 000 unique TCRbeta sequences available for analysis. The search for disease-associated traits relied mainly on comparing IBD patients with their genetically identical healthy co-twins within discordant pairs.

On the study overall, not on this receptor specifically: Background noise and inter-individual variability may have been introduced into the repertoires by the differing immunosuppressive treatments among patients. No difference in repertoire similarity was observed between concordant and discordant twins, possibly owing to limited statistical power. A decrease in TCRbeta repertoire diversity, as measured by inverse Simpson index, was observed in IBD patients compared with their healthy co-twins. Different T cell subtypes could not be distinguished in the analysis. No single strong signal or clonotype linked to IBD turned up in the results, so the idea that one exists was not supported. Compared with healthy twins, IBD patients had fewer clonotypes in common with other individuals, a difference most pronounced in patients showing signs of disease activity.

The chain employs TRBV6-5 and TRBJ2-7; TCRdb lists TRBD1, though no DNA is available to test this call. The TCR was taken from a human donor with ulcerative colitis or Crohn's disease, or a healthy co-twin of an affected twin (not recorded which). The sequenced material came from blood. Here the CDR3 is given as CASSSGTEKPYF.